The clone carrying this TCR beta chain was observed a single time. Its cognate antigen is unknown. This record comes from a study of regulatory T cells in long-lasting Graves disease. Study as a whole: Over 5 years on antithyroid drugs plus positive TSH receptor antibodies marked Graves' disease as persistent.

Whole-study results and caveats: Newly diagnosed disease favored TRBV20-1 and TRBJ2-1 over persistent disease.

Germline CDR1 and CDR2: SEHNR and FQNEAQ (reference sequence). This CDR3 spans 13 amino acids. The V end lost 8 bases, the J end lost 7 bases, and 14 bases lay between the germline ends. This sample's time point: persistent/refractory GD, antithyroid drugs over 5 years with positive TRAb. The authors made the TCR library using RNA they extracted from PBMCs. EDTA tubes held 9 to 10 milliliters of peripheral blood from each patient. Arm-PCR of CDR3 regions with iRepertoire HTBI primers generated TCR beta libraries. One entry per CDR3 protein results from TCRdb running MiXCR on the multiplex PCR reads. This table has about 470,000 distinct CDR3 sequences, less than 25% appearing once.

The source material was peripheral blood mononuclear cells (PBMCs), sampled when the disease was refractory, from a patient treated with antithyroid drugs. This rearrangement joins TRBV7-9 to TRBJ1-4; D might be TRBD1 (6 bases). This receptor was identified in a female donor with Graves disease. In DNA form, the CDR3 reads TGTGCCAGCGCCCCCGGGGGCGCTGAAAAACTGTTTTTT. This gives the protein CASAPGGAEKLFF. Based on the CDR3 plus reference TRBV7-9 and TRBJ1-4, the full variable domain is DTGVSQNPRHKITKRGQNVTFRCDPISEHNRLYWYRQTLGQGPEFLTYFQNEAQLEKSRLLSDRFSAERPKGSFSTLEIQRTEQGDSAMYLCASAPGGAEKLFFGSGTQLSVL.